This T cell receptor beta chain was recovered during a study of Graves' ophthalmopathy and Graves' hyperthyroidism. The study, taken as a whole, reports: Researchers report that a 13-signature model separated ophthalmopathy from stable hyperthyroidism, posting about 91% sensitivity and 75% to 84% specificity.

Using RNA transcripts, the TCR beta CDR3 regions were amplified. Second-round multiplex PCR came after a first-round RT-PCR that employed HTBI primers. TCRdb re-derived calls from the multiplex PCR reads in MiXCR, one entry per CDR3 protein. This table holds 300,000 to 500,000 distinct CDR3 sequences, over 15% found once. Patients in the hyperthyroidism group, adults aged 18 to 65, were newly diagnosed, under 2 months' duration. This clonotype has a count of ten or more. Antigen specificity is unknown. This CDR3 is 16 amino acids long. Trimming pared 3 bases from V and 1 base from J, leaving 16 bases between.

This chain joins TRBV12-3 or TRBV12-4 and TRBJ2-7; D is unclear. This receptor was obtained from a woman under 30 with stable Graves' hyperthyroidism. Sequencing was done on a sample of peripheral blood. CDR3 residues: CASSFLPGRPSYEQYF. CDR3 coding DNA: TGTGCCAGCAGTTTCCTCCCTGGACGGCCTTCCTACGAGCAGTACTTC.